The sequence of this TCR beta chain was determined in a study of blood T cell repertoires in COVID-19. The wider study: Some COVID-19 samples were acute and others convalescent; all came from the United States, Italy and Spain. Nucleic acid was either cDNA or gDNA, and it came from T cells, B-cell-depleted T cells, or PBMCs.

This clone was seen only once. Per the original methods: Amplification of reference gene primers provided the estimated nucleated cell counts. Here immunoSEQ multiplex PCR was the method, and the copy in TCRdb shows in-frame clones only, minus some. The DNA was the basis for D and trimming; V, J and clone size are from that table. Of approximately 440,000 clones in the sample, approximately 88% are singletons; the top ten hold around 13%. V gave up 1 base and J gave up 4 bases; unmatched junction bases: 11. In germline, CDR1 is SGHDT, CDR2 YYEEEE. The CDR3 covers 17 residues. Patients in Seattle were enrolled during active infection, then followed longitudinally.

What was sequenced was peripheral blood. The sequence was collected from a woman aged 45 to 65 with COVID-19, enrolled during active disease. The chain joins TRBV5-6 to TRBJ2-5, with 9 bases lining up with TRBD2. CDR3 DNA: TGTGCCAGCAGCTTGTATCATAGCGGGGGAATGGGAGAGACCCAGTACTTC. Amino acid sequence: CASSLYHSGGMGETQYF.